Described below is a single T cell receptor (beta chain) sequence and its context. The antigen remains unidentified. The data are from a study of graft-versus-host responses after intestinal transplantation. Study-wide results and caveats: GvH clone levels peaked in circulation, and this peak was associated with early post-transplant HvG declines. Allograft graft-versus-host to host-versus-graft clonal ratios ran high in patients with graft-donor T cell macrochimerism. GvH clones surfaced in recipient marrow, some emerging earlier in ileum or blood.

Here immunoSEQ multiplex PCR was the method, and the copy in TCRdb shows in-frame clones only, minus some. The data show tens of thousands of clones, 82% seen once. This CDR3 is 18 amino acids long. The trim removed 2 bases at V and 1 base at J, leaving 10 bases unmatched. Germline CDR1 GTSNPN, CDR2 SVGIG (reference sequence). The TCR sequence derives from a human donor who was the organ donor for an intestinal transplant. Sequenced material: unstimulated CD8+ T cells sorted from spleen or lymph node cells, taken before transplant. The chain uses TRBV30 and TRBJ2-1, with TRBD2 identical over 11 bases. The CDR3 reads CAWSQTSGSRWSYNEQFF. As DNA, the CDR3 is TGTGCCTGGAGTCAAACTAGCGGGAGTAGGTGGTCCTACAATGAGCAGTTCTTC.